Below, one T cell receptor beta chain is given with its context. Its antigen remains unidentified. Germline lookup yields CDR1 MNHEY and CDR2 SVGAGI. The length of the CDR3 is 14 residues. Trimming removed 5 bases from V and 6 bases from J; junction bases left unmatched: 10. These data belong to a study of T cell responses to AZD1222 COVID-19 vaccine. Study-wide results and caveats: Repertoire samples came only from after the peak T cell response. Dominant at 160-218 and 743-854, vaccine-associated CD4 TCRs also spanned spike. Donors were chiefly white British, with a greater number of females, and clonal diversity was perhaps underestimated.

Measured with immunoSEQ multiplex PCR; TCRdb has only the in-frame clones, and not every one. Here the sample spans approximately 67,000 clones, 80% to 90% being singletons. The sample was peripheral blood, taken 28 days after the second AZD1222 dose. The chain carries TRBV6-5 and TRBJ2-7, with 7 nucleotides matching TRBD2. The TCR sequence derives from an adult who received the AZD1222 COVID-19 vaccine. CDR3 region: CASSPRGRGPEQYF. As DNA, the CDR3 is TGTGCCAGCAGTCCTCGGGGGAGGGGACCCGAGCAGTACTTC.